These 2 T cell receptor beta chains came from one sample sequenced in a study of molecular identifiers for immune sequencing clone quantification (dated by TCRdb to the late 2010s). Receptors were amplified or captured by PCR. The sequencer listed for this sample is NextSeq 500. The raw public data were reprocessed by TCRdb itself: fastp quality trimming at Q25, MiXCR clonotype calling, in-frame beta chains only. CDR3 protein sequences are deduplicated, and each keeps its most common genes and DNA. The sample contains hundreds of thousands of distinct CDR3 sequences, around 25% of them found a single time. The top ten clonotypes cover about 0.84% of the sample. What was sequenced was naive CD8+ T cells from blood, with Jurkat cell RNA spiked in. What the cell subset or site label conveys for this sample: FACS-sorted CD8+CD4-CCR7+CD45RA+ naive T cells. The source of these receptors is a human donor in good health. Some libraries in this study had Jurkat cell RNA spiked in.

The sample holds many counts of this clonotype. The genes are TRBV29-1 and TRBJ2-3, with D possibly called TRBD1 or TRBD2 (5 bases each). The CDR3 spans 15 residues. CDR1 SQVTM and CDR2 ANQGSEA come from the germline V gene. V was trimmed by 3 bases and J by 5 bases, leaving 18 bases between them. In DNA form, the CDR3 reads TGCAGCGTTGATAGCGCAGGGAAGAGGTTAGATACGCAGTATTTT. Protein product: CSVDSAGKRLDTQYF.

This clonotype was recorded at least ten times. This CDR3 is CASSPGPHSGHEQYF. The CDR3, as DNA: TGTGCCAGCAGCCCCGGGCCCCACTCCGGCCACGAGCAGTACTTC. This chain links TRBV7-8 with TRBJ2-7; D uncertain. Deletions cut 5 bases from V and 5 bases from J, with 19 bases between. Germline V gene lookup returns CDR1 SGHVS and CDR2 FQNEAQ. CDR3 size: 15 residues.